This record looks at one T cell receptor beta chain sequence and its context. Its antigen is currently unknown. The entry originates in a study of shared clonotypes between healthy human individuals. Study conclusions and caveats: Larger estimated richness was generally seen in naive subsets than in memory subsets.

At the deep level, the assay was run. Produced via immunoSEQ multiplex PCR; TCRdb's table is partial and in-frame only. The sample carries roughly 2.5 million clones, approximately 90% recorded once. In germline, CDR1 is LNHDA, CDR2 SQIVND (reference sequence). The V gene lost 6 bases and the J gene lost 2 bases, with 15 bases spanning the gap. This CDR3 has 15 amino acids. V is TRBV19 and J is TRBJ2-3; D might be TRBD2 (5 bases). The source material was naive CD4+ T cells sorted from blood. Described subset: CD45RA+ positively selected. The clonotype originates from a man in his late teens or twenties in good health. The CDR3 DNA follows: TGTGCCAGTAGGGCGGGCCCCCTCATCACAGATACGCAGTATTTT. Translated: CASRAGPLITDTQYF.